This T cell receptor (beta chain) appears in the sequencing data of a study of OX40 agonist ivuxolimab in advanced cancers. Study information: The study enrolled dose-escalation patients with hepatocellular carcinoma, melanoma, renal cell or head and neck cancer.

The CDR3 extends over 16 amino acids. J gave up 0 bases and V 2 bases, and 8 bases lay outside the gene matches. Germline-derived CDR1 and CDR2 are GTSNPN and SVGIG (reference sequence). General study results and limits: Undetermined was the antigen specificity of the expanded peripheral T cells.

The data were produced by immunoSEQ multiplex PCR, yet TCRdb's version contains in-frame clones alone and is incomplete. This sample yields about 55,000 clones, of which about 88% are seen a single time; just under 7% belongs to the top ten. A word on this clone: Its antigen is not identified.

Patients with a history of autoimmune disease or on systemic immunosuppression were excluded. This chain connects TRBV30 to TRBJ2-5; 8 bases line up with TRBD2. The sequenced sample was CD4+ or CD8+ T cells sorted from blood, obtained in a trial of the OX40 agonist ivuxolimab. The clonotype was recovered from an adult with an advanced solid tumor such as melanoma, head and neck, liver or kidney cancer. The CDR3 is CAWSSGSGMYQETQYF. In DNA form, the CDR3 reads TGTGCCTGGAGTAGCGGTAGCGGGATGTACCAAGAGACCCAGTACTTC.